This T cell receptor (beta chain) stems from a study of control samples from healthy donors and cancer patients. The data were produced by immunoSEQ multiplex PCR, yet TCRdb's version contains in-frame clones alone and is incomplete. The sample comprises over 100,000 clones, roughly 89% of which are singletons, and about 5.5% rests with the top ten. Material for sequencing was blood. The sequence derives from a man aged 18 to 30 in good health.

CDR3 amino acids: CASSKQGTNEKLFF. CDR3 in DNA: TGTGCCAGCAGCAAACAGGGAACTAATGAAAAACTGTTTTTT. The chain links TRBV9 to TRBJ1-4; TRBD1 is a possible D gene (6 bases). This CDR3 has 14 amino acids. CDR1 is SGDLS and CDR2 is YYNGEE in the germline V gene. V was trimmed by 4 bases and J by 1 base, leaving 8 bases between them.